This TCR beta chain was found in a study of blood T cell repertoires in COVID-19. Study overall: Samples taken during acute and convalescent COVID-19 were collected in the United States, Italy and Spain. T cells, B-cell-depleted T cells, or PBMCs supplied cDNA or gDNA.

This clone was recorded once. Per the authors' pipeline: From reference gene primer amplification, estimates of nucleated cell counts were derived. Data came from immunoSEQ multiplex PCR; TCRdb stores just in-frame clones and leaves some out. V, J and clone size were drawn from that table, and D and trimming were deduced from the DNA. The repertoire consists of 60,000 or so clones, with around 88% occurring once and the leading ten covering 4.5% to 5%. Source material: peripheral blood. The origin of this receptor is a man aged 55 to 70 with acute or convalescent COVID-19.

CDR3 nucleotide sequence: TGTGCCAGTAGTATTAATCGGAACTATGGCTACACCTTC. Encoded protein: CASSINRNYGYTF. This sequence joins TRBV19 and TRBJ1-2; unclear D gene. The CDR3 loop spans 13 amino acids. The V gene lost 3 bases and the J gene lost 2 bases, with 7 bases spanning the gap. The V gene's germline CDR1 is LNHDA and CDR2 SQIVND (reference sequence).